The 8 T cell receptor beta chains listed next were all sequenced from one sample in a study of shared clonotypes between healthy human individuals. Data came from immunoSEQ multiplex PCR; TCRdb stores just in-frame clones and leaves some out. The sample records a few hundred thousand clones, around two thirds being singletons. What was sequenced was memory CD4+ T cells sorted from blood. Documented subset: CD45RA-negative fraction. The receptors here all came from a man aged 25 to 45 in good health.

This sequence joins TRBV5-8 and TRBJ2-3; D might be TRBD1 (7 bases). Germline-derived CDR1 and CDR2 are SGHTS and YDEGEE. The V and J ends lost 1 base and 0 bases respectively, with 12 bases between them. The CDR3 sequence is 16 residues long. The CDR3 reads CASSLRRGPSTDTQYF. CDR3 coding DNA: TGTGCCAGCAGCTTGAGGAGGGGGCCCAGCACAGATACGCAGTATTTT.

About this clone: The CDR3 carries no conserved terminal phenylalanine or tryptophan, so it likely arises from a read error. The limits of the CDR3 on the DNA are not certain, so only TCRdb's listed CDR3 is given. The chain links TRBV7-9 to TRBJ2-7; TRBD2, as called in the table, went unchecked against the DNA. Counting both end residues, the CDR3 totals 17 amino acids. Per germline, CDR1 SEHNR and CDR2 FQNEAQ (reference sequence). CDR3 sequence reads: CASSLALQGTSGRAVKL.

The chain links TRBV29-1 to TRBJ2-5; D uncertain. CDR3 length: 14 residues. Trimming removed 6 bases from V and 5 bases from J, with 19 bases in between. Germline lookup yields CDR1 SQVTM and CDR2 ANQGSEA. CDR3 region: CSVVRVLMRETQYF. The CDR3 nucleotides read TGCAGCGTGGTTCGAGTTCTGATGCGGGAGACCCAGTACTTC. The full variable domain, its missing parts supplied by reference TRBV29-1 and TRBJ2-5, is SAVISQKPSRDICQRGTSLTIQCQVDSQVTMMFWYRQQPGQSLTLIATANQGSEATYESGFVIDKFPISRPNLTFSTLTVSNMSPEDSSIYLCSVVRVLMRETQYFGPGTRLLVL.

The chain couples TRBV5-4 to TRBJ2-3; D remains ambiguous. V lost 1 base and J 11 bases, leaving 17 bases between the germline ends. The CDR3 covers 14 residues. The germline gives CDR1 SGHNT, CDR2 YYREEE (reference sequence). The CDR3 DNA is TGTGCCAGCAGCTTGCAGGAGTCCGGTAGTCGGCAGTATTTT. Translation gives CASSLQESGSRQYF.

Details on this clone: Other DNA sequences in the same sample also yield this CDR3. This rearrangement joins TRBV19 to TRBJ2-2; no definite D call. V was pared by 1 base and J by 1 base, with 4 bases between. CDR1 is LNHDA, CDR2 SQIVND, per germline (reference sequence). The CDR3 contains 14 residues. The CDR3 DNA is TGTGCCAGTAGTATAGGGTTGAACACCGGGGAGCTGTTTTTT. This translates into CASSIGLNTGELFF.

The chain has TRBV7-9 and TRBJ1-4; 7 bases fit TRBD1. Looked up from germline, CDR1 is SEHNR and CDR2 is FQNEAQ (reference sequence). The CDR3 sequence is 16 residues long. V dropped 5 bases and J dropped 4; count of bases not matched to a gene: 10. CDR3 bases: TGTGCCAGCAGCCCAACAGGGGCTCCAATTAATGAAAAACTGTTTTTT. It translates to CASSPTGAPINEKLFF.

The gene calls are TRBV9 and TRBJ2-3; possible D gene TRBD2, 5 bases. CDR3 length: 13 amino acids. The V gene lost 4 bases and the J gene lost 4 bases, with 10 bases spanning the gap. In germline, CDR1 is SGDLS, CDR2 YYNGEE. As DNA, the CDR3 is TGTGCCAGCAGCCCGGAGGTCCCAGATACGCAGTATTTT. Translating it yields CASSPEVPDTQYF. Full variable domain (rest looked up from reference TRBV9 and TRBJ2-3): DSGVTQTPKHLITATGQRVTLRCSPRSGDLSVYWYQQSLDQGLQFLIQYYNGEERAKGNILERFSAQQFPDLHSELNLSSLELGDSALYFCASSPEVPDTQYFGPGTRLTVL.

V is TRBV30 and J is TRBJ2-5; 10 nucleotides match TRBD1. Per germline, CDR1 GTSNPN and CDR2 SVGIG (reference sequence). CDR3 size: 13 residues. V lost 4 bases and J lost 4; bases outside the gene matches: 3. The CDR3 sequence is CAWTWTGGETQYF. CDR3 DNA: TGTGCCTGGACTTGGACAGGGGGAGAGACCCAGTACTTC. The whole variable domain, filled in from reference TRBV30 and TRBJ2-5, reads SQTIHQWPATLVQPVGSPLSLECTVEGTSNPNLYWYRQAAGRGLQLLFYSVGIGQISSEVPQNLSASRPQDRQFILSSKKLLLSDSGFYLCAWTWTGGETQYFGPGTRLLVL.